Presented here are 12 T cell receptor beta chains from one specimen sequenced in a study of control samples from healthy donors and cancer patients. Sequenced by immunoSEQ multiplex PCR; TCRdb stores in-frame clones only, minus some. The sample contains tens of thousands of clones, more than 80% of which appear only once. Sequencing was performed on blood. These receptors came from a man aged 45-65 years in good health.

This rearrangement joins TRBV6-1 to TRBJ1-5; D not certain. The germline gives CDR1 MNHNS, CDR2 SASEGT. The CDR3 consists of 12 residues. V was shortened by 3 bases and J by 5 bases, with 5 bases between the two germline ends. The CDR3 bases are TGTGCCAGCAGTGATGCGTATCAGCCCCAGCATTTT. Translating gives CASSDAYQPQHF.

The J gene is TRBJ2-1, the V gene TRBV15; 7 positions match TRBD2. The CDR3 spans 14 residues. V gave up 1 base and J gave up 9 bases; unmatched junction bases: 6. The V gene's germline CDR1 is LNHNV and CDR2 YYDKDF (reference sequence). The CDR3 here is CATSRGNWGGEQFF. Here the CDR3 DNA reads TGTGCCACCAGCAGAGGCAACTGGGGGGGTGAGCAGTTCTTC.

This sequence joins TRBV19 and TRBJ2-5; D uncertain. The length of the CDR3 is 13 residues. The germline V gene encodes CDR1 LNHDA and CDR2 SQIVND (reference sequence). V lost 2 bases and J lost 5, with 9 bases in between. The CDR3 spells CASSIPGVETQYF. The CDR3 coding sequence is TGTGCCAGTAGTATACCTGGGGTGGAGACCCAGTACTTC.

The chain uses TRBV7-9 and TRBJ1-5; a possible D gene is TRBD1 (5 bases). The CDR3 is 15 residues long. The germline CDR1 and CDR2 sequences are SEHNR and FQNEAQ (reference sequence). V gave up 4 bases and J gave up 0 bases, with 10 bases separating them. The CDR3 coding sequence is TGTGCCAGCAGCTCGACAGTGACTAGCAATCAGCCCCAGCATTTT. This gives the protein CASSSTVTSNQPQHF.

This chain links TRBV6-6 with TRBJ1-4, with D possibly being TRBD1 (6 bases). The V and J ends lost 6 bases and 8 bases respectively, with 19 bases between them. The CDR3 has 15 amino acids. Germline-derived CDR1 and CDR2 are MNHNY and SVGAGI (reference sequence). CDR3 bases: TGTGCCAGCAGCACCTTGGACAGAGTATACGAAAAACTGTTTTTT. It is translated as CASSTLDRVYEKLFF.

The CDR3 sequence is CSASSSGRRDTQYF. CDR3 DNA sequence: TGCAGTGCTAGTTCTAGCGGGAGGCGGGATACGCAGTATTTT. This chain uses TRBV20-1 with TRBJ2-3, with 11 bases identical to TRBD2. The CDR3 has 14 amino acids. V was pared by 3 bases and J by 6 bases, with 5 bases of the junction left unmatched. Germline CDR1 and CDR2: DFQATT and SNEGSKA (reference sequence).

The V and J genes are TRBV28 and TRBJ2-2, with TRBD2 matching over 15 bases. With V trimmed by 6 bases and J by 5 bases, 13 bases remained unmatched. CDR1 is MDHEN and CDR2 is SYDVKM in the germline V gene. This CDR3 comprises 19 residues. The CDR3 here is CASSVVGHGTSGGTGELFF. Here the CDR3 DNA reads TGTGCCAGCAGCGTAGTTGGGCACGGGACTAGCGGGGGGACCGGGGAGCTGTTTTTT.

The chain couples TRBV2 to TRBJ2-6; D remains ambiguous. Germline-derived CDR1 and CDR2 are SNHLY and FYNNEI. The CDR3 spans 12 residues. Deletions cut 3 bases from V and 4 bases from J, with 1 base between. CDR3 nucleotide sequence: TGTGCCAGCAGTGAGGGGGCCAACGTCCTGACTTTC. Amino acids: CASSEGANVLTF.

This rearrangement joins TRBV24-1 to TRBJ2-5, with 8 bases fitting TRBD1. Germline V lookup: CDR1 KGHDR, CDR2 SFDVKD. V trimming: 3 bases; J trimming: 5 bases; junction bases outside the gene matches: 10. This CDR3 contains 16 residues. CDR3 DNA sequence: TGTGCCACCAGTGATACCCGGACAGGGTTGGTGGAGACCCAGTACTTC. The encoded protein is CATSDTRTGLVETQYF.

The V and J genes are TRBV28 and TRBJ2-2, with 9 bases identical to TRBD1. J was trimmed by 4 bases and V by 3 bases; bases with no gene match: 9. The germline V gene encodes CDR1 MDHEN and CDR2 SYDVKM. The CDR3 covers 17 residues. The chain's CDR3 is CASSFGDRGYSTGELFF. The CDR3 DNA reads TGTGCCAGCAGTTTCGGAGACAGGGGGTACAGCACCGGGGAGCTGTTTTTT.

This clone was observed a single time. The rearrangement uses TRBV24-1 and TRBJ2-3, with 9 bases matching TRBD2. V dropped 2 bases and J dropped 4; count of bases not matched to a gene: 12. CDR1 is KGHDR, CDR2 SFDVKD, per germline. This CDR3 comprises 18 residues. The CDR3 here is CATSDSSLREGLADTQYF. The DNA of the CDR3 is TGTGCCACCAGTGATTCATCGTTGCGGGAGGGCCTGGCAGATACGCAGTATTTT.

CDR3 DNA sequence: TGTGCCAGCAGCTCGACAGGGGGCCGTAACCAAGAGACCCAGTACTTC. Its protein product is CASSSTGGRNQETQYF. The chain has TRBV7-2 and TRBJ2-5; TRBD1 matches at 10 bases. The CDR3 loop spans 16 amino acids. The trim removed 4 bases at V and 0 bases at J, leaving 5 bases unmatched. Germline V CDR1 and CDR2: SGHTA, FQGNSA.